A single sample is the source of the 21 T cell receptor beta chains below, sequenced in a study of shared clonotypes between healthy human individuals. This table comes from immunoSEQ multiplex PCR, and its TCRdb copy is limited to in-frame clones, with some not included. The sample carries approximately 940,000 clones, approximately 76% recorded once. The sequenced sample consisted of memory CD4+ T cells sorted from blood. Noted subset: CD45RA-negative fraction. The receptors derive from a man in his late teens or twenties in good health.

The gene calls are TRBV15 and TRBJ1-5, with D possibly matching TRBD1 (5 bases). CDR3 length: 19 amino acids. The V end was cut by 0 bases, the J end by 3 bases, with 21 bases between. The germline CDR1 and CDR2 sequences are LNHNV and YYDKDF (reference sequence). The CDR3 loop is CATSRDIFEGLIPNQPQHF. The CDR3 DNA reads TGTGCCACCAGCAGAGATATATTCGAGGGGCTTATACCCAATCAGCCCCAGCATTTT.

This chain uses TRBV5-4 with TRBJ1-2; 11 positions agree with TRBD1. This CDR3 spans 16 amino acids. The germline V gene encodes CDR1 SGHNT and CDR2 YYREEE (reference sequence). The ends lost 4 bases at V and 4 bases at J; junction bases unmatched: 9. CDR3 coding DNA: TGTGCCAGCAGCCCTAGGGGACAGGGGGACCGCTATGGCTACACCTTC. Encoded protein: CASSPRGQGDRYGYTF.

CDR3 DNA sequence: TGTGCCAGCAGTGAGCTTGCTAGCGGGGCTGATGAGCAGTTCTTC. The encoded protein is CASSELASGADEQFF. The chain joins TRBV2 to TRBJ2-1, with TRBD2 identical over 9 bases. Germline V gives CDR1 SNHLY, CDR2 FYNNEI. The length of the CDR3 is 15 residues. V was clipped by 3 bases and J by 8 bases; unmatched bases: 8.

This clone was detected ten times or more. Other DNA sequences in the same sample also yield this CDR3. V is TRBV7-9 and J is TRBJ1-2; no definite D call. Germline CDR1 reads SEHNR; CDR2 reads FQNEAQ (reference sequence). The CDR3 loop spans 11 amino acids. V lost 6 bases, J lost 8 bases, and 10 bases lay in between. The CDR3 is CASSNRRGYTF. In DNA, the CDR3 is TGTGCCAGCAGTAATCGGCGAGGCTACACCTTC. The variable domain in full, with the rest retrieved from reference TRBV7-9 and TRBJ1-2, is DTGVSQNPRHKITKRGQNVTFRCDPISEHNRLYWYRQTLGQGPEFLTYFQNEAQLEKSRLLSDRFSAERPKGSFSTLEIQRTEQGDSAMYLCASSNRRGYTFGSGTRLTVV.

The V and J genes are TRBV2 and TRBJ2-1; the D is unclear. The CDR3 loop spans 11 amino acids. V was clipped by 5 bases and J by 9 bases, with 8 bases between them. The germline V gene encodes CDR1 SNHLY and CDR2 FYNNEI. The CDR3 DNA reads as TGTGCCAGCAGTCCCAGCACTGAGCAGTTCTTC. The encoded protein is CASSPSTEQFF. The whole variable domain, remainder taken from reference TRBV2 and TRBJ2-1, is EPEVTQTPSHQVTQMGQEVILRCVPISNHLYFYWYRQILGQKVEFLVSFYNNEISEKSEIFDDQFSVERPDGSNFTLKIRSTKLEDSAMYFCASSPSTEQFFGPGTRLTVL.

The chain carries TRBV27 and TRBJ2-3, with TRBD2 identical over 7 bases. The junction had 11 bases not matched to a gene; V was cut back by 6 bases and J by 2 bases. There are 16 residues in the CDR3. CDR1 and CDR2 (germline): MNHEY, SMNVEV (reference sequence). The CDR3 nucleotides read TGTGCCAGCAGCCCCTCGGGGGGAAGGACCACAGATACGCAGTATTTT. Its translation is CASSPSGGRTTDTQYF.

The chain combines TRBV7-9 with TRBJ1-2; no clear D. V was shortened by 3 bases and J by 4 bases, with 9 bases between the two germline ends. This CDR3 contains 13 residues. Germline V gene lookup returns CDR1 SEHNR and CDR2 FQNEAQ (reference sequence). The CDR3 reads CASSLGGVYGYTF. Here the CDR3 DNA reads TGTGCCAGCAGCTTGGGCGGGGTCTATGGCTACACCTTC.

In the case of this clone: Other DNA sequences of this sample code for an identical CDR3. This chain uses TRBV29-1 with TRBJ1-1; no definite D call. The CDR3 length is 12 residues. Trimming shortened V by 3 bases and J by 3 bases, and 8 bases separated the two germline ends. CDR1 and CDR2 (germline): SQVTM, ANQGSEA. The DNA for the CDR3 is TGCAGCGTTGAGGGTAGGGACACTGAAGCTTTCTTT. Encoded protein: CSVEGRDTEAFF. The full variable domain, with the rest looked up from reference TRBV29-1 and TRBJ1-1, is SAVISQKPSRDICQRGTSLTIQCQVDSQVTMMFWYRQQPGQSLTLIATANQGSEATYESGFVIDKFPISRPNLTFSTLTVSNMSPEDSSIYLCSVEGRDTEAFFGQGTRLTVV.

The chain joins TRBV5-1 to TRBJ2-7; D is possibly TRBD1 or TRBD2 (5 bases each). Trimming stripped 4 bases from V and 9 bases from J, with 17 bases between. Germline V gene lookup returns CDR1 SGHRS and CDR2 YFSETQ. The CDR3 covers 13 residues. CDR3 sequence reads: CASSNQDRDRQYF. In DNA form, the CDR3 reads TGCGCCAGCAGCAACCAGGACCGGGACCGGCAGTACTTC. The full variable domain, its missing parts supplied by reference TRBV5-1 and TRBJ2-7, is KAGVTQTPRYLIKTRGQQVTLSCSPISGHRSVSWYQQTPGQGLQFLFEYFSETQRNKGNFPGRFSGRQFSNSRSEMNVSTLELGDSALYLCASSNQDRDRQYFGPGTRLTVT.

The rearrangement links TRBV19 to TRBJ2-1; D call uncertain. The CDR3 extends over 13 amino acids. Germline CDR1 reads LNHDA; CDR2 reads SQIVND (reference sequence). V lost 3 bases and J 9 bases, leaving 12 bases between the germline ends. CDR3 in DNA: TGTGCCAGTAGTATCCCCTCCACAATTGAGCAGTTCTTC. Protein product: CASSIPSTIEQFF.

DNA for the CDR3: TGTGCCAGCTCACCAAGGAGCGGTTCCTACAATGAGCAGTTCTTC. Amino acid sequence: CASSPRSGSYNEQFF. The chain combines TRBV18 with TRBJ2-1; D is perhaps TRBD2 (5 bases). The CDR3 totals 15 residues. V lost 2 bases to trimming and J lost 1 base, with 9 bases between them. Germline lookup yields CDR1 KGHSH and CDR2 LQKENI.

This clone was observed a few times. This chain uses TRBV28 with TRBJ1-1; D gene unclear. V was clipped by 0 bases and J by 4 bases, with 3 bases between them. CDR3 length equals 12 residues. Germline V CDR1 and CDR2: MDHEN, SYDVKM. The CDR3 region is CASSLWATEAFF. CDR3 nucleotide sequence: TGTGCCAGCAGTTTATGGGCCACTGAAGCTTTCTTT.

V and J are TRBV4-2 and TRBJ1-4; no clear D gene. Germline values: CDR1 LGHNA, CDR2 YNFKEQ. The CDR3 runs to 16 residues. Trimming removed 4 bases from V and 4 bases from J, with 16 bases in between. This CDR3 is CASSRNWAGINEKLFF. CDR3 nucleotides: TGTGCCAGCAGCCGCAATTGGGCAGGCATTAATGAAAAACTGTTTTTT.

V and J are TRBV30 and TRBJ2-5, with TRBD2 matching over 10 bases. This CDR3 contains 12 residues. Germline V gene sequence: CDR1 GTSNPN, CDR2 SVGIG (reference sequence). The V gene end was trimmed by 8 bases and the J gene end by 9 bases; junction bases not matched to a gene: 9. The CDR3 loop is CAGQTSGPSQYF. The CDR3 bases are TGTGCCGGCCAGACTAGCGGGCCCTCCCAGTACTTC.

The chain recombines TRBV7-9 with TRBJ2-7, with 11 bases lining up with TRBD1. Germline V gives CDR1 SEHNR, CDR2 FQNEAQ (reference sequence). The CDR3 runs to 17 residues. V gave up 3 bases and J gave up 1 base; unmatched junction bases: 8. This CDR3 is CASSFKAGTGGSYEQYF. CDR3 coding DNA: TGTGCCAGCAGCTTTAAAGCCGGGACAGGGGGGTCCTACGAGCAGTACTTC. Looking up the rest from reference TRBV7-9 and TRBJ2-7 gives the full variable domain: DTGVSQNPRHKITKRGQNVTFRCDPISEHNRLYWYRQTLGQGPEFLTYFQNEAQLEKSRLLSDRFSAERPKGSFSTLEIQRTEQGDSAMYLCASSFKAGTGGSYEQYFGPGTRLTVT.

This clone was seen a few times. CDR3 sequence reads: CASSPNRDTDTQYF. As DNA, the CDR3 is TGTGCCAGCAGCCCAAACAGGGACACAGATACGCAGTATTTT. This chain links TRBV7-9 with TRBJ2-3, with TRBD1 as a possible D gene (6 bases). The CDR3 loop spans 14 amino acids. The V end lost 5 bases, the J end lost 2 bases, and 11 bases lay between the germline ends. In germline, CDR1 is SEHNR, CDR2 FQNEAQ (reference sequence).

The chain combines TRBV7-8 with TRBJ1-1, with D possibly being TRBD1 (6 bases). This CDR3 comprises 14 residues. V was clipped by 5 bases and J by 2 bases, with 12 bases between them. In germline, CDR1 is SGHVS, CDR2 FQNEAQ. The CDR3 spells CASSQGQVNTEAFF. The CDR3 bases are TGTGCCAGCAGCCAGGGGCAGGTTAACACTGAAGCTTTCTTT.

At least ten counts were recorded for this clone. The chain carries TRBV29-1 and TRBJ2-2; 9 bases are a match to TRBD2. The CDR3 contains 17 residues. From germline, CDR1 is SQVTM and CDR2 ANQGSEA. The trim removed 0 bases at V and 6 bases at J, leaving 11 bases unmatched. In DNA form, the CDR3 reads TGCAGCGTTGAAGATCTGGTGGCGGGAGGGTTCTCCGGGGAGCTGTTTTTT. The encoded protein is CSVEDLVAGGFSGELFF.

This clone was recorded once. The gene calls are TRBV7-9 and TRBJ1-2; tentative D call: TRBD1 (6 bases). This CDR3 region has 18 residues. The germline gives CDR1 SEHNR, CDR2 FQNEAQ (reference sequence). Trimming took off 5 bases at V and 0 bases at J, with 22 bases between the two ends. CDR3 region: CASSTTKWQGTTNYGYTF. The CDR3 DNA reads TGTGCCAGCAGCACAACAAAATGGCAGGGGACTACTAACTATGGCTACACCTTC.

The chain couples TRBV5-1 to TRBJ2-5; TRBD1 matches 7 bases. CDR3 length: 14 amino acids. The trim removed 4 bases at V and 4 bases at J, leaving 7 bases unmatched. Germline V lookup: CDR1 SGHRS, CDR2 YFSETQ. The chain's CDR3 is CASSQGGAGETQYF. In nucleotides, the CDR3 is TGCGCCAGCAGCCAAGGGGGCGCGGGAGAGACCCAGTACTTC.

This clone appeared once. V and J are TRBV5-6 and TRBJ1-6; D is uncertain. Trimming took 1 base from V and 0 from J, leaving 11 bases between them. This CDR3 comprises 17 residues. The germline gives CDR1 SGHDT, CDR2 YYEEEE. The CDR3 region is CASSLLDGSSYNSPLHF. The CDR3 DNA sequence: TGTGCCAGCAGCTTGCTTGACGGGAGCTCCTATAATTCACCCCTCCACTTT. The variable domain in full, completed from reference TRBV5-6 and TRBJ1-6, reads DAGVTQSPTHLIKTRGQQVTLRCSPKSGHDTVSWYQQALGQGPQFIFQYYEEEERQRGNFPDRFSGHQFPNYSSELNVNALLLGDSALYLCASSLLDGSSYNSPLHFGNGTRLTVT.